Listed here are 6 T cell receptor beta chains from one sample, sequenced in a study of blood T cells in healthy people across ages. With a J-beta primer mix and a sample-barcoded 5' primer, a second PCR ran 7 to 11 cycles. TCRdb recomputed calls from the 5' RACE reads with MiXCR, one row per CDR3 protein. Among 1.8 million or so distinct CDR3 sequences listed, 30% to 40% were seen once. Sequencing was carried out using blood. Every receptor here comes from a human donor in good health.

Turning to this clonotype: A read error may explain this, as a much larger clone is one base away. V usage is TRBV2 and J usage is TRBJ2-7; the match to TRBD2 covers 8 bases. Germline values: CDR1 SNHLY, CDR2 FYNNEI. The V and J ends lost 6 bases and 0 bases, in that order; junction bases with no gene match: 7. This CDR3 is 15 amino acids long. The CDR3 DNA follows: TGTGCCAGCAGGGGACTAGTGGGTATCTCCTACGAGCAGTACTTC. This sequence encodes CASRGLVGISYEQYF.

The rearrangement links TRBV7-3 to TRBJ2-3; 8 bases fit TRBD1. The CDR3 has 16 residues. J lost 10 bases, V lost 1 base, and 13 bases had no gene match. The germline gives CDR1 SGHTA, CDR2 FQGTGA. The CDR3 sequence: CASSLMRPGGGGAQYF. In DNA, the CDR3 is TGTGCCAGCAGCTTAATGAGGCCAGGGGGCGGTGGGGCGCAGTATTTT.

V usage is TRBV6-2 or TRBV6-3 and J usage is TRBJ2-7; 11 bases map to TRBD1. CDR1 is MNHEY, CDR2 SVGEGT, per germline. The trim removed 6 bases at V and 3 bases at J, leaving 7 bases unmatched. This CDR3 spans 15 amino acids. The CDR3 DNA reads TGTGCCAGCAGAGCTGGGACAGGGGGGAGCTACGAGCAGTACTTC. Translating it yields CASRAGTGGSYEQYF.

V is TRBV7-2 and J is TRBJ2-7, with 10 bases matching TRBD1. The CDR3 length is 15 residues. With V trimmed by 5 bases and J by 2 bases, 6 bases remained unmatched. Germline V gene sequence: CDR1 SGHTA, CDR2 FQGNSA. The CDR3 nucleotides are TGTGCCAGCAGCAATGGACAGGGGGTTACCTACGAGCAGTACTTC. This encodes CASSNGQGVTYEQYF.

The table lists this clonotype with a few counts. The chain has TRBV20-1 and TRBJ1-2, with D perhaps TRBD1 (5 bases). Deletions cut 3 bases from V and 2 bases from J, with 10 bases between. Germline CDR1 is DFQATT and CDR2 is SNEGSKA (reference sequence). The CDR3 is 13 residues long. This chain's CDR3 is CSASNWGNYGYTF. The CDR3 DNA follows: TGCAGTGCTAGCAATTGGGGGAACTATGGCTACACCTTC.

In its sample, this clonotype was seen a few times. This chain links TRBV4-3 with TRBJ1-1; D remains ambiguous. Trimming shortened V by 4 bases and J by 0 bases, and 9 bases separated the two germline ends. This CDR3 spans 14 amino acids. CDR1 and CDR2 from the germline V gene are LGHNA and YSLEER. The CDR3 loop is CASSLRRMNTEAFF. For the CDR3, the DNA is TGCGCCAGCAGCCTTAGACGGATGAACACTGAAGCTTTCTTT.